A single sample is the source of the 8 T cell receptor beta chains below, sequenced in a study of T cells in Graves' hyperthyroidism and ophthalmopathy. RNA transcripts gave rise to amplified TCR beta CDR3 regions. Initially, a first-round RT-PCR of the TCR CDR3 employed the HTBI primer set. TCRdb re-analysed the multiplex PCR reads in MiXCR, keeping a single row per CDR3 protein. The data hold hundreds of thousands of distinct CDR3 sequences, with 12% to 15% observed a single time. Sequenced: blood. These receptors were collected from a woman between 18 and 29 years old with Graves' hyperthyroidism.

This clonotype was picked up many times. This chain links TRBV30 with TRBJ2-7, with 14 bases matching TRBD2. CDR3 length: 15 residues. Trimming cost V 5 bases and J 5 bases; bases outside gene matches: 8. Germline CDR1 and CDR2: GTSNPN and SVGIG (reference sequence). CDR3 bases: TGTGCCTGGGCTCGGGGACTAGCGGGAGAAGACGAGCAGTACTTC. Translated: CAWARGLAGEDEQYF.

This clonotype was seen a few times. J is TRBJ2-1 and V is TRBV7-9; D is unresolved. CDR3 length: 10 residues. Germline V gives CDR1 SEHNR, CDR2 FQNEAQ (reference sequence). V was trimmed by 2 bases and J by 9 bases, leaving 2 bases between them. CDR3 sequence reads: CASSLLEQFF. For the CDR3, the DNA is TGTGCCAGCAGCTTACTTGAGCAGTTCTTC.

This clonotype has ten or more counts. The chain couples TRBV2 to TRBJ2-3, with D perhaps given as TRBD1 or TRBD2 (6 bases each). CDR3 size: 14 residues. Germline V gene sequence: CDR1 SNHLY, CDR2 FYNNEI. Trimming removed 10 bases at V and 0 bases at J, with 14 bases between. The CDR3 sequence is CATRQGTSTDTQYF. The CDR3 region has the DNA TGTGCCACCCGTCAGGGGACTAGCACAGATACGCAGTATTTT.

This chain links TRBV6-1 with TRBJ1-3, with 7 bases lining up with TRBD1. The CDR3 extends over 15 amino acids. Per the germline V gene, CDR1 is MNHNS and CDR2 is SASEGT. Losses at the gene ends were 2 bases for V and 2 bases for J; bases not matched to a gene: 3. The CDR3 here is CASSETGVPGNTIYF. The DNA of the CDR3 is TGTGCCAGCAGTGAAACAGGGGTCCCTGGAAACACCATATATTTT.

This chain links TRBV7-9 with TRBJ2-1; D remains unclear. V lost 5 bases to trimming and J lost 2 bases, with 10 bases between them. CDR3 length: 14 residues. Germline V gene sequence: CDR1 SEHNR, CDR2 FQNEAQ (reference sequence). The CDR3 loop reads CASSPLNTYNEQFF. DNA of the CDR3: TGTGCCAGCAGCCCCCTTAATACCTACAATGAGCAGTTCTTC.

This clonotype was found many times. The chain joins TRBV20-1 to TRBJ1-5; a weak D match, TRBD1 (5 bases). Trimming removed 1 base at V and 5 bases at J, with 9 bases between. Germline CDR1 and CDR2: DFQATT and SNEGSKA (reference sequence). This CDR3 region has 13 residues. As DNA, the CDR3 is TGCAGTGCTAGAGGCAGGGACTATCAGCCCCAGCATTTT. As protein: CSARGRDYQPQHF.

J is TRBJ2-7 and V is TRBV6-1, with 7 nucleotides matching TRBD1. Trimming took 6 bases from V and 0 from J; bases not matched to a gene: 5. CDR1 and CDR2 (germline): MNHNS, SASEGT. The CDR3 consists of 14 residues. CDR3 sequence: CASRHRDSSYEQYF. The CDR3 nucleotides read TGTGCCAGCAGACACCGGGACAGCTCCTACGAGCAGTACTTC.

In this sample, this clonotype turned up many times. CDR3 DNA: TGTGCCAGCAGCTTACTAGCGGGAGTACGTGAGCAGTTCTTC. Its translation is CASSLLAGVREQFF. The V call is TRBV11-2, the J call TRBJ2-1; TRBD2 matches 10 bases. This CDR3 region has 14 residues. Germline V gene lookup returns CDR1 SGHAT and CDR2 FQNNGV. V lost 2 bases to trimming and J lost 9 bases; unmatched junction nucleotides: 4.